These T cell receptor beta chains were read from a single sample in a study of Graves' ophthalmopathy and Graves' hyperthyroidism. TCRdb re-analysed the multiplex PCR reads in MiXCR, keeping a single row per CDR3 protein. Of about 740,000 distinct CDR3 sequences in the sample, about 44% were seen once. Sequencing was carried out using peripheral blood. The receptors were gathered from an adult man with Graves' ophthalmopathy. The CDR3 runs from the conserved cysteine through the conserved F or W. D genes are given only for firm matches. A clone size is listed for some rows: how often the clone was seen (once, few, many), or a class if it is expanded.

>14|TRBD1|TRBV7-2|-|TRBJ1-1
TGTGCCAGCAGCTTATCGCAGGGGGCCACTGAAGCTTTCTTT
CASSLSQGATEAFF
>13|TRBD2|TRBV29-1|-|TRBJ2-7
TGCAGCGGAGGGGCAGGGAGCGGGGACGAGCAGTACTTC
CSGGAGSGDEQYF
>15|TRBD1|TRBV19|-|TRBJ2-5
TGTGCCAGCTCACCACGCGCAGGGGGTATGGAGACCCAGTACTTC
CASSPRAGGMETQYF
>15|-|TRBV25-1|-|TRBJ1-6
TGTGCCAGCAGTCAACGCGGGACATTCAATTCACCCCTCCACTTT
CASSQRGTFNSPLHF
>14|-|TRBV25-1|-|TRBJ2-2
TGTGCCAGCAGCCAAGATCCGATAGCCGGGGAGCTGTTTTTT
CASSQDPIAGELFF
>17|TRBD1|TRBV14|many|TRBJ1-2
TGTGCCAGCAGCCCACGGACAGGCGGCGTTACTAACTATGGCTACACCTTC
CASSPRTGGVTNYGYTF
>11|-|TRBV9|-|TRBJ2-2
TGTGCCAGCAGCTCTAGGTGGGAGCTGTTTTTT
CASSSRWELFF
>15|-|TRBV11-2|many|TRBJ2-5
TGTGCCAGCAGCTTAGATCTCGTCAGGAAAGAGACCCAGTACTTC
CASSLDLVRKETQYF
>12|-|TRBV10-3|-|TRBJ1-1
TGTGCCAGCAGCCAAATCCACACTGAAGCTTTCTTT
CASSQIHTEAFF
>19|TRBD2|TRBV7-2|-|TRBJ2-7
TGTGCCAGCAGCGTCGTTGGGGCTAGCGGGGGGGCCGGGACCTACGAGCAGTACTTC
CASSVVGASGGAGTYEQYF
>13|TRBD2|TRBV20-1|few|TRBJ2-5
TGCAGTGCCCAGACTAGCGGCCAAGAGACCCAGTACTTC
CSAQTSGQETQYF
>17|TRBD1|TRBV6-5|-|TRBJ1-2
TGTGCCAGCAGTGATTATAGGACAGGGCCCCTCCGGTTTGGCTACACCTTC
CASSDYRTGPLRFGYTF
>16|TRBD1|TRBV11-2|-|TRBJ1-4
TGTGCCAGCAGCTCCTCCCCCGGGACAGCGAATGAAAAACTGTTTTTT
CASSSSPGTANEKLFF
>16|-|TRBV12-3/TRBV12-4|-|TRBJ2-3
TGTGCCAGCAGCCACTTAGGTGTCAGGGTGGGGTCGACGCAGTATTTT
CASSHLGVRVGSTQYF
>15|TRBD1|TRBV15|-|TRBJ1-2
TGTGCCACCAGCAGCAAGGGGACAGCGAACTATGGCTACACCTTC
CATSSKGTANYGYTF
>15|-|TRBV11-2|-|TRBJ2-7
TGTGCCAGCAGCTCGCCGACGCGAGTCTCCTACGAGCAGTACTTC
CASSSPTRVSYEQYF
>14|TRBD2|TRBV10-3|-|TRBJ2-7
TGTGCCACGGGGACTAGCGGGGTTACCTACGAGCAGTACTTC
CATGTSGVTYEQYF